These 2 T cell receptor beta chains originate from one sample sequenced in a study of radiation and T cells in renal cell carcinoma. Time point specified: baseline pretreatment blood. Treatment denoted: 15 Gy SBRT to primary tumor, nephrectomy 4 weeks later. Libraries were prepared by immunoSEQ multiplex PCR; TCRdb keeps only in-frame clonotypes and omits some of them. This table has 130,000 to 150,000 clones, about 88% appearing once. Sequencing used blood, obtained from a patient whose treatment included radiotherapy and nephrectomy. These receptors all stem from a woman aged 45 to 65 with renal cell carcinoma.

The rearrangement links TRBV2 to TRBJ2-1; 10 bases fit TRBD2. Trimming removed 0 bases from V and 12 bases from J; junction bases left unmatched: 8. Germline CDR1 is SNHLY and CDR2 is FYNNEI. The CDR3 loop spans 15 amino acids. CDR3 nucleotide sequence: TGTGCCAGCAGTGAAGCTAGCGGGGGGCCCACGGGGCAGTTCTTC. It specifies CASSEASGGPTGQFF.

The rearrangement joins TRBV5-1 to TRBJ1-1; perhaps TRBD1 as D (5 bases). This CDR3 contains 16 residues. The germline gives CDR1 SGHRS, CDR2 YFSETQ. With 3 bases removed from V and 0 bases from J, the gap between germline ends came to 15 bases. The DNA for the CDR3 is TGCGCCAGCAGCTCGACAGCGGCGGCTATGAACACTGAAGCTTTCTTT. Amino acids: CASSSTAAAMNTEAFF.